A selection of T cell receptor beta chains follows, all from one sample in a study of blood T cell repertoires in COVID-19. The table came from immunoSEQ multiplex PCR; TCRdb's copy has only in-frame clones and leaves some out. The repertoire holds 300,000 or so clones, 80% to 90% seen once, with 1% to 1.5% in the top ten. The material sequenced was peripheral blood. These receptor sequences come from a woman in her forties or fifties with acute or convalescent COVID-19. CDR3s include the opening cysteine and the closing phenylalanine or tryptophan. Fields, in order: clone size, J gene, V gene, CDR3 protein. Some rows have no size entry. The others give once, few or many, or a class for an expanded clone.

>-|TRBJ1-5|TRBV24-1
CATSSYREGQPQHF
>-|TRBJ1-6|TRBV4-3
CPSSQPGNSPLHF
>once|TRBJ2-1|TRBV27
CASTPGLAGGNYAYNEQFF
>-|TRBJ1-5|TRBV19
CASRIGPGRKEGGNQPQHF
>few|TRBJ1-6|TRBV27
CASRADSWRNSPLHF
>-|TRBJ1-2|TRBV15
CATNPNRVLGPGYGYTF
>-|TRBJ2-2|TRBV30
CAWSGLASGTGELFF
>-|TRBJ1-3|TRBV21-1
CASSRGQLSGNTIYF
>-|TRBJ1-1|TRBV14
CASSQQGDTEAFF
>-|TRBJ2-2|TRBV3-1/TRBV3-2
CASSPRERGGELFF
>-|TRBJ1-5|TRBV7-2
CASSPDYSNQPQHF
>once|TRBJ2-7|TRBV25-1
CASSEWTGTVSEQYF
>-|TRBJ2-3|TRBV6-5
CASSYRAGGADTQYF
>-|TRBJ1-2|TRBV6-5
CASSYYDRENGYTF
>-|TRBJ2-5|TRBV21-1
CASSKALRGTETQYF
>-|TRBJ1-1|TRBV6-5
CASSSMGRTEAFF
>-|TRBJ2-5|TRBV18
CASSDSQREVSETQYF
>-|TRBJ1-1|TRBV19
CASSRDSGTEAFF
>-|TRBJ1-3|TRBV7-2
CASSFPQGAGNTIYF
>-|TRBJ2-1|TRBV9
CASSVDGTRGQDEQFF
>once|TRBJ1-4|TRBV4-1
CASSPFQAGETKLFF
>-|TRBJ1-2|TRBV7-3
CASSKEATGHYGYTF